This T cell receptor (beta chain) stems from a study of molecular identifiers for immune sequencing clone quantification. A single record per CDR3 protein comes from TCRdb applying MiXCR to the PCR reads. The sample lists over 550,000 distinct CDR3 sequences; around 25% were seen once. The germline gives CDR1 GTSNPN, CDR2 SVGIG (reference sequence). Trimming pared 4 bases from V and 9 bases from J, leaving 18 bases between. The CDR3 spans 13 residues. The rearrangement joins TRBV30 to TRBJ2-5, with D uncertain. This TCR came from a human donor in good health. Some libraries in this study had Jurkat cell RNA spiked in. The specimen sequenced was naive CD8+ T cells from blood, with Jurkat cell RNA spiked in. The subset was: FACS-sorted CD8+CD4-CCR7+CD45RA+ naive T cells. CDR3 nucleotides: TGTGCCTGGATGGCACGCTACCAAGCGCCCCAGTACTTC. Translation gives CAWMARYQAPQYF.